This TCR beta chain was sequenced for a study of cytomegalovirus exposure and HLA in healthy donors. Background on the study: Across around 400 genotyped donors, about 86% landed in the Caucasian-associated ancestry cluster. Notes on the study in general: A missense variant in DCLRE1C was later tied to TCR beta V- and J-gene trimming. Immune exposure was documented only through CMV serostatus.

The study ran its PCR with 60 Vbeta and 13 Jbeta primers. TCRdb's copy holds only in-frame clones and misses some; the assay was immunoSEQ multiplex PCR. The sample includes roughly 90,000 clones, 60% to 85% seen only once; the top ten take under 5.5%. With respect to this clone: The antigen remains undetermined.

Per the germline V gene, CDR1 is GTSNPN and CDR2 is SVGIG (reference sequence). The CDR3 runs 13 residues. V and J are TRBV30 and TRBJ2-5, with D perhaps TRBD1 (6 bases). The DNA matches TRBJ2-7 better at its end, which makes the J call doubtful. The sequenced sample was PBMCs. The receptor was derived from a woman aged 40 to 50 in good health and CMV-seropositive. Here the CDR3 DNA reads TGTGCCTGCCTCCGGGACACCTCCTACGAGCAGTACTTC. As protein: CACLRDTSYEQYF.